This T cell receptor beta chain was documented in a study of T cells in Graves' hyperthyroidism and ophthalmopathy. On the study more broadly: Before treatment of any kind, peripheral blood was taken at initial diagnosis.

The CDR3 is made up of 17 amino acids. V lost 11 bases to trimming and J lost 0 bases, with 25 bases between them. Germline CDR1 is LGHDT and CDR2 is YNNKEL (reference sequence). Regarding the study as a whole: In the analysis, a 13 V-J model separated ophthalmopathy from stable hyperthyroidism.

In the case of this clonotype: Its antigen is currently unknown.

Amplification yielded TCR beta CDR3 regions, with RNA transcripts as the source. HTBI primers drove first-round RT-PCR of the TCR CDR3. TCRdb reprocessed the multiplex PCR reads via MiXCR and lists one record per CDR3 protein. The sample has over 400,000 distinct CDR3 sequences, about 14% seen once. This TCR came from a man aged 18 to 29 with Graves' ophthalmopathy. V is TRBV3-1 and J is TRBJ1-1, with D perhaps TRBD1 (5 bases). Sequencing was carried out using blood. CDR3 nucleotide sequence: TGTGCCTTTTACCCAAAATACCGGGACCTCATGAACACTGAAGCTTTCTTT. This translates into CAFYPKYRDLMNTEAFF.